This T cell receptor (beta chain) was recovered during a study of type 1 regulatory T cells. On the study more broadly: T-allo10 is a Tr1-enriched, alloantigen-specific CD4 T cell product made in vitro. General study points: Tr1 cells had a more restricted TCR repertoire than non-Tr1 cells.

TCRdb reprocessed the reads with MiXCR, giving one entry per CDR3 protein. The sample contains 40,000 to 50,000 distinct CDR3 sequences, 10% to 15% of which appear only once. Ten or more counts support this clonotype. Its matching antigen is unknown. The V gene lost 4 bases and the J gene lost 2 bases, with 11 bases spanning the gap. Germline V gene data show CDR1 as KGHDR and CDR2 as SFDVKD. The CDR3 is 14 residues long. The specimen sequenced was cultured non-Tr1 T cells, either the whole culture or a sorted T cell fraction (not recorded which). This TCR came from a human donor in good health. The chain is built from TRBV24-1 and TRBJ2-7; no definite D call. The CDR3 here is CATSDPTRPYEQYF. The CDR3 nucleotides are TGTGCCACCAGTGACCCGACCCGGCCCTACGAGCAGTACTTC.